The rows below give T cell receptor beta chains drawn from one sample of a study of blood T cells in healthy people across ages. TCRdb fed the 5' RACE reads into MiXCR, producing one record per CDR3 protein. The sample carries under 1,000,000 distinct CDR3 sequences, 30% to 45% recorded once. Sequencing was carried out using blood. Source of these receptors: a man younger than 35 in good health. CDR3s include the opening cysteine and the closing phenylalanine or tryptophan. The order of the fields is J gene, clone size, D gene, V gene, CDR3 DNA, CDR3 protein. A D gene is named only where the DNA matches it firmly. For some rows the clone size is stated as once, few or many, or as a class when expanded; others skip it.

j_call: TRBJ2-1; clone_size: NA; d_call: TRBD1; v_call: TRBV4-3; cdr3_nt: TGCGCCAGCAGCCATACCAGGGACAGGGGTACCTACAATGAGCAGTTCTTC; cdr3_aa: CASSHTRDRGTYNEQFF
j_call: TRBJ2-5; clone_size: many; d_call: TRBD1; v_call: TRBV5-1; cdr3_nt: TGCGCCAGCAGCGTACGACAGGGCCTGGAGACCCAGTACTTC; cdr3_aa: CASSVRQGLETQYF
j_call: TRBJ2-5; clone_size: NA; d_call: NA; v_call: TRBV12-3/TRBV12-4; cdr3_nt: TGTGCCAGCAGAAGTTCGAGGTCCACGCAAGAGACCCAGTACTTC; cdr3_aa: CASRSSRSTQETQYF
j_call: TRBJ1-2; clone_size: many; d_call: NA; v_call: TRBV4-1; cdr3_nt: TGCGCCAGCAGCCAAGAACAGGGAGACTATGGCTACACCTTC; cdr3_aa: CASSQEQGDYGYTF
j_call: TRBJ1-5; clone_size: many; d_call: NA; v_call: TRBV12-3/TRBV12-4; cdr3_nt: TGTGCCAGCAGTTTCGGTAGCAATCAGCCCCAGCATTTT; cdr3_aa: CASSFGSNQPQHF
j_call: TRBJ2-2; clone_size: NA; d_call: TRBD1; v_call: TRBV7-2; cdr3_nt: TGTGCCAGCAGCCCGCCGACAGGGGAGACCGGGGAGCTGTTTTTT; cdr3_aa: CASSPPTGETGELFF
j_call: TRBJ1-2; clone_size: few; d_call: NA; v_call: TRBV29-1; cdr3_nt: TGCAGCGTCTCCCGGACAGAAAACTATGGCTACACCTTC; cdr3_aa: CSVSRTENYGYTF
j_call: TRBJ2-1; clone_size: few; d_call: TRBD2; v_call: TRBV5-1; cdr3_nt: TGCGCCAGCACCCCCACAGCGGGGAGTGACAATGAGCAGTTCTTC; cdr3_aa: CASTPTAGSDNEQFF
j_call: TRBJ2-7; clone_size: few; d_call: NA; v_call: TRBV12-2; cdr3_nt: TGTGCAAGTCGCTTAATTGGAGAGAGCTCCTACGAGCAGTACTTC; cdr3_aa: CASRLIGESSYEQYF
j_call: TRBJ2-1; clone_size: NA; d_call: NA; v_call: TRBV5-5; cdr3_nt: TGTGCCAGCAGCTTGTCTGGGGCGCTGGAATTCAACGAGCAGTTCTTC; cdr3_aa: CASSLSGALEFNEQFF
j_call: TRBJ1-5; clone_size: NA; d_call: TRBD1; v_call: TRBV2; cdr3_nt: TGTGCCAGCAGCGGAACGTTGGACAGGGGGATATCCCCCAATCAGCCCCAGCATTTT; cdr3_aa: CASSGTLDRGISPNQPQHF
j_call: TRBJ2-4; clone_size: few; d_call: NA; v_call: TRBV20-1; cdr3_nt: TGCAGCGTCCCGGAGGACTGGCACAAAAACATTCAGTACTTC; cdr3_aa: CSVPEDWHKNIQYF
j_call: TRBJ2-5; clone_size: NA; d_call: NA; v_call: TRBV2; cdr3_nt: TGTGCCAGCAGTGAAGCCGGGGGCACTTACAATGGGCAGTACTTC; cdr3_aa: CASSEAGGTYNGQYF
j_call: TRBJ1-2; clone_size: many; d_call: TRBD1; v_call: TRBV20-1; cdr3_nt: TGCAGTGTCGAGTTACAGGGGGACTATGGCTACACCTTC; cdr3_aa: CSVELQGDYGYTF
j_call: TRBJ2-3; clone_size: many; d_call: TRBD1; v_call: TRBV2; cdr3_nt: TGTGCCAGCAGCATCAGGGGCCAGGGGGCTACGCAGTATTTT; cdr3_aa: CASSIRGQGATQYF
j_call: TRBJ1-1; clone_size: NA; d_call: TRBD1; v_call: TRBV7-2; cdr3_nt: TGTGCCAGCAGCTTCGTGACAGGGGGCATCACTGAAGCTTTCTTT; cdr3_aa: CASSFVTGGITEAFF
j_call: TRBJ1-2; clone_size: many; d_call: NA; v_call: TRBV6-1; cdr3_nt: TGTGCCAGCACTCCAGGGTCCTATGGCTACACCTTC; cdr3_aa: CASTPGSYGYTF
j_call: TRBJ2-5; clone_size: NA; d_call: NA; v_call: TRBV13; cdr3_nt: TGTGCCAGCAGCCGGGAGAGTTGGGAGACCCAGTACTTC; cdr3_aa: CASSRESWETQYF
j_call: TRBJ2-3; clone_size: NA; d_call: TRBD2; v_call: TRBV3-1; cdr3_nt: TGTGCCAGCAGCCTTTTTAGCGGGGGGGCAGGAGATACGCAGTATTTT; cdr3_aa: CASSLFSGGAGDTQYF
j_call: TRBJ2-2; clone_size: NA; d_call: NA; v_call: TRBV9; cdr3_nt: TGTGCCAGCAGCGTAGGGGTAGTCCCGAACACCGGGGAGCTGTTTTTT; cdr3_aa: CASSVGVVPNTGELFF
j_call: TRBJ2-6; clone_size: few; d_call: NA; v_call: TRBV25-1; cdr3_nt: TGTGCCGTGGACAGCGCAGCCTCTGGGGCCAACGTCCTGACTTTC; cdr3_aa: CAVDSAASGANVLTF
j_call: TRBJ2-1; clone_size: many; d_call: NA; v_call: TRBV28; cdr3_nt: TGTGCCAGCACCAGGGGCCTCTCCTACAATGAGCAGTTCTTC; cdr3_aa: CASTRGLSYNEQFF
j_call: TRBJ2-3; clone_size: NA; d_call: TRBD1; v_call: TRBV5-1; cdr3_nt: TGCGCCAGCAGCTTGGAGAGGGGGCGCCGGACAGATACGCAGTATTTT; cdr3_aa: CASSLERGRRTDTQYF